This TCR beta chain was captured in a study of T cell responses to AZD1222 COVID-19 vaccine. Some clones are missing from TCRdb's copy, which holds only in-frame ones; the method was immunoSEQ multiplex PCR. In the table there are some 200,000 clones, approximately 95% of which are singletons. V lost 4 bases, J lost 9 bases, and 17 bases lay in between. The CDR3 length is 15 residues. CDR1 is SGHKS and CDR2 is YYEKEE in the germline V gene (reference sequence). The receptor was isolated from an adult who received the AZD1222 COVID-19 vaccine. The chain carries TRBV5-5 and TRBJ1-6; no clear D. This specimen consisted of peripheral blood, obtained 28 days after the second AZD1222 dose. The CDR3 reads CASSLTELSASPLHF. The DNA of the CDR3 is TGTGCCAGCAGCCTCACCGAGCTTTCGGCTTCACCCCTCCACTTT.